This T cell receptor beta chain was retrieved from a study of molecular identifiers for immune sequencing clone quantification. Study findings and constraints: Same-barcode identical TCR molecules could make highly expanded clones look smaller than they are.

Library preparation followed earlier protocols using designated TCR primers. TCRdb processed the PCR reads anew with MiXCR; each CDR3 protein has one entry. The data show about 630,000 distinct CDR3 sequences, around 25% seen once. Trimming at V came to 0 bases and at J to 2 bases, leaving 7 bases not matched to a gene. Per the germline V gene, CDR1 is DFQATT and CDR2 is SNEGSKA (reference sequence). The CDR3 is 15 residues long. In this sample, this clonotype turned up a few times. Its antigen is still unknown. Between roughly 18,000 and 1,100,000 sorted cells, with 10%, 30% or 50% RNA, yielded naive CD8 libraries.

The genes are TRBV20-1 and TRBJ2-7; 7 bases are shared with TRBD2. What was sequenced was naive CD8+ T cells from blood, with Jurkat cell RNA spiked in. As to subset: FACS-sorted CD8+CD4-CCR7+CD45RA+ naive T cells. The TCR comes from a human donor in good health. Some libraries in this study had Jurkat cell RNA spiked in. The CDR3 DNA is TGCAGTGCTAGAGACCGGGCTAGCGGCACCTACGAGCAGTACTTC. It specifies CSARDRASGTYEQYF.